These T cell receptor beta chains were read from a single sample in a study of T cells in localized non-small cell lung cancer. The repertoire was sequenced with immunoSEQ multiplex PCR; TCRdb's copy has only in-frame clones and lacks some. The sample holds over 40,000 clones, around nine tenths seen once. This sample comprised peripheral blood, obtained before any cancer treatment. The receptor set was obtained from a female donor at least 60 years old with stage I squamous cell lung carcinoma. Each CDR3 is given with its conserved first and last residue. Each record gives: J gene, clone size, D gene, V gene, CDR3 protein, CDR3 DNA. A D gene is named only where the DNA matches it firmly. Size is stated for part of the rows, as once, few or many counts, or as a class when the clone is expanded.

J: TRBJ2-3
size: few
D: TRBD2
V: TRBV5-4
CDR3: CASSPAGAPGGTQYF
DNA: TGTGCCAGCAGCCCCGCGGGAGCCCCTGGGGGTACGCAGTATTTT

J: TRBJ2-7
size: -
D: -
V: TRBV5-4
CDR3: CASSLEGSLSEQYF
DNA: TGTGCCAGCAGCTTGGAGGGCAGTCTTTCCGAGCAGTACTTC

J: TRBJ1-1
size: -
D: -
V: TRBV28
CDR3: CASRKYRAVDTEAFF
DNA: TGTGCCAGCAGGAAATACAGGGCCGTAGACACTGAAGCTTTCTTT

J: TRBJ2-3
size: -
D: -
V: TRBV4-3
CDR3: CASSHVSQTTASTDTQYF
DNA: TGCGCCAGCAGCCATGTGTCCCAAACAACGGCCTCCACAGATACGCAGTATTTT

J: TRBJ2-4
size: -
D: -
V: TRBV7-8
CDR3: CASRYLEGSDQYF
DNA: TGTGCCAGCAGATACCTTGAAGGTAGCGACCAGTACTTC

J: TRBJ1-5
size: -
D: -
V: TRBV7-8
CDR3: CASSSSVQPQHF
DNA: TGTGCCAGCAGCTCCAGTGTTCAGCCCCAGCATTTT

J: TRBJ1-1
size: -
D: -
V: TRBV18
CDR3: CASSPTDRQAFF
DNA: TGTGCCAGCTCACCCACAGATCGCCAAGCTTTCTTT

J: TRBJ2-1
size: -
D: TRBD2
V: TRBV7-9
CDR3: CASSPEGSSGTNEQFF
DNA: TGTGCCAGCAGCCCAGAAGGGTCTAGCGGGACCAATGAGCAGTTCTTC

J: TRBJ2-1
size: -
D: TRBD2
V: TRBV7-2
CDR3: CASSLWSGISYNEQFF
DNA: TGTGCCAGCAGCTTATGGAGCGGGATCTCCTACAATGAGCAGTTCTTC

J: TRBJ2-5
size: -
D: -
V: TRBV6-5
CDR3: CASAQGRAVKETQYF
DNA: TGTGCCAGCGCCCAGGGGAGGGCGGTCAAAGAGACCCAGTACTTC

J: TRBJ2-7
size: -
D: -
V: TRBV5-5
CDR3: CASSLGGTPYEQYF
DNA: TGTGCCAGCAGCTTGGGGGGGACCCCCTACGAGCAGTACTTC

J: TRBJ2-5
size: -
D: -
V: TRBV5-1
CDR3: CASSLEVVETQYF
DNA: TGCGCCAGCAGCTTGGAAGTGGTAGAGACCCAGTACTTC

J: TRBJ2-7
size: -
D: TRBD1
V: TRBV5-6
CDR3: CASSRRTGLYEQYF
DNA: TGTGCCAGCAGCCGGCGGACAGGACTCTACGAGCAGTACTTC

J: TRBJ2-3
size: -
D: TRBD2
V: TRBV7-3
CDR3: CASGHSGITDTQYF
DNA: TGTGCCAGCGGTCATAGCGGGATCACAGATACGCAGTATTTT

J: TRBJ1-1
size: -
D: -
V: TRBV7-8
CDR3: CASSRGQLTTEAFF
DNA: TGTGCCAGCAGCCGTGGACAGCTGACCACTGAAGCTTTCTTT

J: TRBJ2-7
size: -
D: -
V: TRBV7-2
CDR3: CASSFVQGGYEQYF
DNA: TGTGCCAGCAGCTTCGTCCAGGGGGGCTACGAGCAGTACTTC

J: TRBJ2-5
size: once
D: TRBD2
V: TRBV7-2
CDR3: CASSFQPAGIQETQYF
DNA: TGTGCCAGCAGCTTCCAACCAGCGGGGATACAAGAGACCCAGTACTTC

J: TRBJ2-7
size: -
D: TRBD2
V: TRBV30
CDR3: CAWSVGTTSYEQYF
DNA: TGTGCCTGGAGTGTCGGGACTACCTCCTACGAGCAGTACTTC

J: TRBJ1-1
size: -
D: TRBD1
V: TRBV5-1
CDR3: CASSLGDRASNTEAFF
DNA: TGCGCCAGCAGCTTGGGGGACAGGGCGTCGAACACTGAAGCTTTCTTT

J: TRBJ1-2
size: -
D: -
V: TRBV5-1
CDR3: CASSLGDSGYGYTF
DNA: TGCGCCAGCAGCTTGGGAGACAGCGGCTATGGCTACACCTTC

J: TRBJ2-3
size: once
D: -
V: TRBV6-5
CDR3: CASSYAGSRTDTQYF
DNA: TGTGCCAGCAGTTACGCGGGATCCCGCACAGATACGCAGTATTTT

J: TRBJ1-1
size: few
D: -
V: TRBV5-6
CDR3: CASSRGLNTEAFF
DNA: TGTGCCAGCAGCCGGGGTCTGAACACTGAAGCTTTCTTT